Each of the 12 T cell receptor beta chains below was sequenced from the same sample in a study of CXCR3-negative and CXCR3-positive naive CD8 T cells. Findings of the study overall: CXCR3-positive naive cells had more hydrophobic TRB CDR3s than CXCR3-negative naive cells.

Their antigens are not known. All TRB cDNA libraries came from 5' RACE performed with UMI labels. Each CDR3 protein gets one entry in TCRdb, which reprocessed the 5' RACE reads and gives no DNA. This table lists under 150,000 distinct CDR3 sequences. The sequenced sample consisted of naive CXCR3+ CD8+ T cells from blood. Noted subset: CD45RO-CCR7+CD27+CD95- naive CD8+ T cells expressing CXCR3 (TNR3+). The receptors shown here come from a human donor in good health. Some clones in this sample may be carry-over from other donors' samples.

The CDR3 loop is CSVELNRDPIGETQYF. The chain uses TRBV29-1 and TRBJ2-5; TCRdb reports TRBD1, a call that lacks DNA to check it against. From germline, CDR1 is SQVTM and CDR2 ANQGSEA. The CDR3 length is 16 residues.

The CDR3 loop reads CASSLFLSFGQGALNTEAFF. J is TRBJ1-1 and V is TRBV7-9; TCRdb designates TRBD1, a call that cannot be tested without DNA. The CDR3 spans 20 residues. The germline V gene encodes CDR1 SEHNR and CDR2 FQNEAQ (reference sequence).

CDR3 amino acids: CASSQFPTESNYGYTF. V is TRBV14 and J is TRBJ1-2; TCRdb names TRBD1, which stays unverified in the absence of DNA. The germline gives CDR1 SGHDN, CDR2 FVKESK. The CDR3 is 16 amino acids.

The chain has TRBV28 and TRBJ2-7. The CDR3 is made up of 11 amino acids. Germline CDR1 reads MDHEN; CDR2 reads SYDVKM. CDR3 protein: CASRRPNEQYF.

CDR3 loop: CASLRPGQGENTEVFF. The chain employs TRBV6-2 or TRBV6-3 and TRBJ1-1; TCRdb lists TRBD1, though no DNA is available to test this call. Germline CDR1 is MNHEY and CDR2 is SVGEGT. This CDR3 spans 16 amino acids.

V usage is TRBV29-1 and J usage is TRBJ1-1. Germline CDR1 SQVTM, CDR2 ANQGSEA. The CDR3 extends over 11 amino acids. The chain's CDR3 is CSVPVGTEAFF.

CDR3 residues: CASSFSSRPYTGELFF. The chain uses TRBV13 and TRBJ2-2. Germline CDR1 and CDR2: PRHDT and FYEKMQ (reference sequence). The CDR3 totals 16 residues.

V and J are TRBV30 and TRBJ1-6; there is no DNA to check the TCRdb D call of TRBD1. The CDR3 consists of 14 residues. Germline-derived CDR1 and CDR2 are GTSNPN and SVGIG (reference sequence). The CDR3 is CAWSEDSRNSPLHF. The variable domain in full, with the rest retrieved from reference TRBV30 and TRBJ1-6, is SQTIHQWPATLVQPVGSPLSLECTVEGTSNPNLYWYRQAAGRGLQLLFYSVGIGQISSEVPQNLSASRPQDRQFILSSKKLLLSDSGFYLCAWSEDSRNSPLHFGNGTRLTVT.

The chain is built from TRBV29-1 and TRBJ2-7; TCRdb reports TRBD1, a call that lacks DNA to check it against. The CDR3 runs to 17 residues. Germline lookup yields CDR1 SQVTM and CDR2 ANQGSEA. Here the CDR3 reads CSVEDHRGGSPSYEQYF.

J is TRBJ2-2 and V is TRBV29-1; TCRdb gives TRBD2 as the D gene, but with no DNA this cannot be confirmed. CDR1 is SQVTM and CDR2 is ANQGSEA in the germline V gene. The CDR3 covers 17 residues. The CDR3 here is CSVEKGTTTTNTGELFF.

This chain joins TRBV6-5 and TRBJ2-1; no DNA is available, so the TRBD1 call from TCRdb remains unchecked. Looked up from germline, CDR1 is MNHEY and CDR2 is SVGAGI. This CDR3 region has 13 residues. CDR3 in amino acids: CASSLQGSNEQFF.

The gene calls are TRBV28 and TRBJ1-5; checking the TCRdb D call of TRBD1 is not possible without DNA. The CDR3 is made up of 15 amino acids. CDR1 MDHEN and CDR2 SYDVKM come from the germline V gene. CDR3 protein: CASSLRQGSNQPQHF.